This T cell receptor (beta chain) was profiled in a study of technical replicates of blood from several donors. The assay was immunoSEQ multiplex PCR, and TCRdb's table has in-frame clones only and misses some. The repertoire includes 60,000 or so clones, more than 95% of them detected once, and just under 0.2% sits in the top ten. This CDR3 comprises 14 residues. CDR1 SEHNR and CDR2 FQNEAQ come from the germline V gene (reference sequence). The V segment lost 3 bases and the J segment 5 bases; nucleotides outside the gene matches: 6. This receptor was identified in a human donor in good health. The material sequenced was T cells isolated from PBMCs. The chain links TRBV7-9 to TRBJ2-7, with 8 bases aligning to TRBD1. CDR3 residues: CASSLTGVFHEQYF. The CDR3 DNA follows: TGTGCCAGCAGCTTGACAGGGGTATTCCACGAGCAGTACTTC.